Listed below are T cell receptor beta chains from one sample, sequenced in a study of early T cells in non-severe SARS-CoV-2 infection. TCRdb reanalysed the 5' RACE reads using MiXCR and keeps one entry per CDR3 protein. The sample yields 30,000 to 45,000 distinct CDR3 sequences, 4.5% to 7% seen once. The sequenced sample was whole blood, obtained at baseline. The receptors come from an adult who was a healthcare worker with PCR-confirmed SARS-CoV-2 infection or an uninfected control (not recorded which). The conserved cysteine and the conserved F or W are not part of the CDR3 here.

>13|TRBJ2-1|TRBV20-1
SAREGLAGYNEQF
>10|TRBJ2-7|TRBV29-1
SVDRGPYEQY
>11|TRBJ2-1|TRBV12-3/TRBV12-4
ASSLGLYNEQF
>11|TRBJ2-7|TRBV10-3
ASREAGDYEQY
>13|TRBJ2-5|TRBV20-1
SASHDRDYQETQY
>15|TRBJ1-6|TRBV15
ATSSEIPGQGIPSLH
>15|TRBJ2-1|TRBV6-2/TRBV6-3
ASRGTSGGIYYNEQF
>14|TRBJ2-3|TRBV10-3
AISESRTSGGDTQY
>13|TRBJ1-4|TRBV6-5
ASSYYRQGFGKLF
>15|TRBJ1-2|TRBV18
ASSPPRGAPANYGYT
>13|TRBJ2-5|TRBV19
ASSIAPQGAETQY
>15|TRBJ2-2|TRBV7-2
ASSPPLALDRTGELF
>12|TRBJ1-2|TRBV19
ASSISAGVDGYT
>14|TRBJ2-1|TRBV12-3/TRBV12-4
ASKPGNILGYNEQF
>13|TRBJ2-7|TRBV5-1
ASSSHRDREGEQY
>13|TRBJ2-5|TRBV7-9
ASSLDSGVKETQY
>10|TRBJ2-3|TRBV5-5
ASGRAADTQY
>11|TRBJ2-1|TRBV6-1
ASSGLGPNEQF
>12|TRBJ2-1|TRBV2
ASLSAADYNEQF
>13|TRBJ2-2|TRBV7-9
ASSLWEGTDGELF